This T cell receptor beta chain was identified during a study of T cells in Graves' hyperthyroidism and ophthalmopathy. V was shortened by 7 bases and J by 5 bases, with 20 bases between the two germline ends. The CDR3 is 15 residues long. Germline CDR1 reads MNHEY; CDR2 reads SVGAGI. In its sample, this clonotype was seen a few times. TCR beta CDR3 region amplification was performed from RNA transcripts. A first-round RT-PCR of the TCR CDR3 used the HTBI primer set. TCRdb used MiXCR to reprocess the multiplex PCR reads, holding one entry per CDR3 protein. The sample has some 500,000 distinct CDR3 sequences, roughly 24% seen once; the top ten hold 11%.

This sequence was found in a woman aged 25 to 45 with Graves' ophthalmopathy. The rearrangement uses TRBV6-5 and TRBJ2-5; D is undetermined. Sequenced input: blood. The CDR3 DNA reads TGTGCCAGCACCACCACGTGGTCGTTTGGGGAGACCCAGTACTTC. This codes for CASTTTWSFGETQYF.